These T cell receptor beta chains were read from a single sample in a study of T-cell memory formation after mild COVID-19. TCRdb called the 5' RACE reads again in MiXCR, with one record for every CDR3 protein. The sample lists 85,000 to 120,000 distinct CDR3 sequences; over 15% were seen once. The sample consisted of PBMCs or a T cell subset sorted from them (not recorded which). The receptors come from an adult woman who had mild COVID-19 (a few samples of this study predate the infection). Cell type and time point are not known. Each CDR3 is given with its conserved first and last residue. Fields, in order: D gene, clone size, J gene, V gene, CDR3 DNA, CDR3 protein. The D gene is left open where the match is weak. Clone size is stated in some rows and not others, as once, few, many or a class when expanded.

>TRBD2|-|TRBJ2-5|TRBV27
TGTGCCAGCAGTTTCCTAGCGGGAGGTGAGAGACAAGAGACCCAGTACTTC
CASSFLAGGERQETQYF
>TRBD1|few|TRBJ2-3|TRBV24-1
TGTGCCACCAGTGACGGACCGGGACAGGGGACAGATACGCAGTATTTT
CATSDGPGQGTDTQYF
>TRBD1|-|TRBJ1-1|TRBV7-8
TGTGCCAGCAGCCCACCCGGGACAGGTGAAGCTTTCTTT
CASSPPGTGEAFF
>-|-|TRBJ2-7|TRBV12-3/TRBV12-4
TGTGCCAGCAGTACCGGACGGTACGAGCAGTACTTC
CASSTGRYEQYF
>TRBD2|-|TRBJ2-7|TRBV19
TGTGCCAGTAGTATCCTTAAGCGGGAGGGCCACTACGAGCAGTACTTC
CASSILKREGHYEQYF
>-|few|TRBJ2-7|TRBV7-2
TGTGCCAGCAGCTTTTCAGGGTCTGACGAGCAGTACTTC
CASSFSGSDEQYF
>-|-|TRBJ1-1|TRBV15
TGTGCCACCAGCAGACAACTGAACACTGAAGCTTTCTTT
CATSRQLNTEAFF
>TRBD2|-|TRBJ2-1|TRBV15
TGTGCCACCAGCAGCGGGGGGGCCTTGAGGAATGAGCAGTTCTTC
CATSSGGALRNEQFF
>-|-|TRBJ2-2|TRBV9
TGTGCCAGCAGCGTAGGCGGGGCACCCACCGGGGAGCTGTTTTTT
CASSVGGAPTGELFF
>TRBD2|few|TRBJ2-1|TRBV5-6
TGTGCCAGCAGCTTGGCCGGACTAGGAGCTGGGAATGAGCAGTTCTTC
CASSLAGLGAGNEQFF
>TRBD1|few|TRBJ1-2|TRBV25-1
TGTGCCAGCAGTCCTCCGGGACAGTACTATGGCTACACCTTC
CASSPPGQYYGYTF
>TRBD2|-|TRBJ2-1|TRBV7-9
TGTGCCAGCAGCACCTTAGCGGGAGCCCCAGGCGTTGAGCAGTTCTTC
CASSTLAGAPGVEQFF
>-|few|TRBJ1-4|TRBV4-2
TGTGCCAGCAGCCAAGGGTCAGGAATTAATGAAAAACTGTTTTTT
CASSQGSGINEKLFF
>-|few|TRBJ2-7|TRBV5-1
TGCGCCAGCAGCTTGTATGGTACCCACGAGCAGTACTTC
CASSLYGTHEQYF
>-|-|TRBJ1-6|TRBV29-1
TGCAGCGTTGCTAAACCCGGGTCTCGGGGTAATTCACCCCTCCACTTT
CSVAKPGSRGNSPLHF
>TRBD2|-|TRBJ2-1|TRBV19
TGTGCCAGTAGTATAGGCCTAGCGGGAGGGAATGAGCAGTTCTTC
CASSIGLAGGNEQFF
>TRBD2|-|TRBJ2-7|TRBV20-1
TGCAGTGCTAGTTACCTAGGGACTAGCGGGAGGAGTGGGCCCTACGAGCAGTACTTC
CSASYLGTSGRSGPYEQYF
>-|-|TRBJ1-1|TRBV12-3/TRBV12-4
TGTGCCAGCAGTCCCTGGGAAGGGGTTACTGAAGCTTTCTTT
CASSPWEGVTEAFF
>-|-|TRBJ1-2|TRBV25-1
TGTGCCAGCAGTTCCAGGAACTATGGCTACACCTTC
CASSSRNYGYTF
>-|-|TRBJ1-4|TRBV19
TGTGCCAGTAACTCCGCCGGGGCTGATAATGAAAAACTGTTTTTT
CASNSAGADNEKLFF
>-|-|TRBJ1-2|TRBV11-3
TGTGCCAGCAGCCACTCGATGGGCCCGAATAACTATGGCTACACCTTC
CASSHSMGPNNYGYTF
>-|few|TRBJ1-1|TRBV10-3
TGTGCCATCAGTGAGTCAATCTCCATGAACACTGAAGCTTTCTTT
CAISESISMNTEAFF
>-|-|TRBJ2-7|TRBV4-1
TGCGCCAGCAGCCGAGCACAGGATCGCGAGCAGTACTTC
CASSRAQDREQYF
>-|-|TRBJ2-7|TRBV3-1
TGTGCCAGCAGCCAAGATAGGGGCGGGGACTACGAGCAGTACTTC
CASSQDRGGDYEQYF
>-|few|TRBJ2-1|TRBV21-1
TGTGCCAGCAGCAAAGGGGAGGGACTACCCCTCACCCCTGAGCAGTTCTTC
CASSKGEGLPLTPEQFF